The T cell receptor (beta chain) under discussion was sequenced for a study of a mutant IDH1 vaccine in newly diagnosed glioma. Study-wide context: Commencement of vaccination occurred 4-6 weeks following radiotherapy alone, or concurrently with temozolomide cycles. General study results and limits: Pseudoprogression seemingly bore no relation to changes in top peripheral T cell clonotypes.

The CDR3 extends over 14 amino acids. Per germline, CDR1 MDHEN and CDR2 SYDVKM. V lost 2 bases and J lost 11; bases outside the gene matches: 11. Time point defined: week 11, during vaccination. The study gave 300 ug of mutant IDH1 20-mer peptide per vaccine dose, with topical imiquimod. The astrocytomas were IDH1-mutant, ATRX-negative, and WHO grade 3 or 4. As regards this clone: As yet, its antigen is unknown.

Only in-frame clones appear in the TCRdb table, and some are missing; sequencing was by immunoSEQ multiplex PCR. The sample lists about 67,000 clones, around 91% occurring once. The sequence was obtained from a middle-aged man with glioma. This sequence joins TRBV28 and TRBJ2-7, with TRBD2 identical over 8 bases. The sequences come from PBMCs, collected from a glioma patient whose treatment included an IDH1 peptide vaccine. The CDR3 coding sequence is TGTGCCAGCAGTTTAGGCCTAGCGGGTAATGCGGAGTACTTC. Protein: CASSLGLAGNAEYF.